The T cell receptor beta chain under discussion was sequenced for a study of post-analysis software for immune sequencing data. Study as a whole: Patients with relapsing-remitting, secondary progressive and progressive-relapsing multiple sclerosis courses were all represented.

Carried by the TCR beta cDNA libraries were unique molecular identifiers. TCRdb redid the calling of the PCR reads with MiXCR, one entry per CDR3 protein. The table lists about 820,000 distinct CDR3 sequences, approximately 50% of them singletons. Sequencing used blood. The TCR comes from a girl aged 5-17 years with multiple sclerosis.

DNA of the CDR3: TGCGCCAGCAGCCTCATAGGGGCGGGGTCGGATGGCTACACCTTC. Protein: CASSLIGAGSDGYTF. This chain joins TRBV5-1 and TRBJ1-2; TRBD1 might be the D (5 bases). The CDR3 sequence is 15 residues long. V lost 4 bases, J lost 6 bases, and 19 bases lay in between. From germline, CDR1 is SGHRS and CDR2 YFSETQ.